Below are 5 T cell receptor beta chains sequenced from a single sample in a study of cytomegalovirus exposure and HLA in healthy donors. PCR employed 60 Vbeta and 13 Jbeta primers. Libraries were prepared by immunoSEQ multiplex PCR; TCRdb keeps only in-frame clonotypes and omits some of them. Among approximately 100,000 clones listed, under 80% were seen once. Specimen: PBMCs. The receptors here all came from a male donor in good health and CMV-seronegative.

The rearrangement joins TRBV7-2 to TRBJ2-1; 13 bases are a match to TRBD2. Germline V gene sequence: CDR1 SGHTA, CDR2 FQGNSA. The V gene end was trimmed by 5 bases and the J gene end by 10 bases; junction bases not matched to a gene: 8. There are 15 residues in the CDR3. The CDR3 here is CASSQIGLAGAEQFF. CDR3 sequence (DNA): TGTGCCAGCAGCCAAATAGGACTAGCGGGAGCGGAGCAGTTCTTC.

The chain is built from TRBV5-1 and TRBJ1-1, with D perhaps TRBD1 (6 bases). The length of the CDR3 is 14 residues. Trimming left V 3 bases short and J 0 bases short, with 9 bases between. The V gene's germline CDR1 is SGHRS and CDR2 YFSETQ. CDR3 sequence reads: CASSSTGMNTEAFF. In nucleotides, the CDR3 is TGCGCCAGCAGCTCGACAGGAATGAACACTGAAGCTTTCTTT.

This clone was picked up a small number of times. The V call is TRBV5-1, the J call TRBJ1-1; TRBD1 matches at 10 bases. The germline CDR1 and CDR2 sequences are SGHRS and YFSETQ. Trimming cost V 6 bases and J 3 bases; bases outside gene matches: 5. This CDR3 has 14 amino acids. The CDR3 protein is CASNTGTGDTEAFF. The CDR3 nucleotides read TGCGCCAGCAATACGGGGACAGGGGACACTGAAGCTTTCTTT.

The V gene is TRBV27, the J gene TRBJ2-5, with 9 bases identical to TRBD2. Germline V CDR1 and CDR2: MNHEY, SMNVEV (reference sequence). The CDR3 spans 16 residues. V dropped 2 bases and J dropped 1; count of bases not matched to a gene: 5. The CDR3 loop is CASSLEAGGSQETQYF. In DNA form, the CDR3 reads TGTGCCAGCAGTTTAGAAGCGGGAGGATCCCAAGAGACCCAGTACTTC.

This rearrangement joins TRBV9 to TRBJ2-7, with 7 bases identical to TRBD1. This CDR3 region has 14 residues. From germline, CDR1 is SGDLS and CDR2 YYNGEE. J gave up 7 bases and V 0 bases, and 7 bases lay outside the gene matches. This chain's CDR3 is CASSVANRGGEQYF. The CDR3 bases are TGTGCCAGCAGCGTAGCTAACAGGGGCGGTGAGCAGTACTTC.